This T cell receptor beta chain was captured in a study of tumor and adjacent non-tumor tissue in lung cancer. TCRbeta libraries were built with three rounds of nested PCR, modified from ARM-PCR. Each CDR3 protein gets one entry after TCRdb re-called the multiplex PCR reads with MiXCR. The sample lists fewer than 120,000 distinct CDR3 sequences; nearly 85% were seen once. Study observations and caveats: In normal lung, the top 100 clones were significantly more dominant than in tumor.

As to this clonotype: What it recognizes is unknown. Compared with germline, one end of the junction differs, possibly owing to a read error.

The template was RNA from unsorted bulk tissue. Germline V gene data show CDR1 as SGHDN and CDR2 as FVKESK. CDR3 length: 14 amino acids. V usage is TRBV14 and J usage is TRBJ2-1; D may be TRBD1 (5 bases). This receptor was obtained from a man between 65 and 85 years old with non-small cell lung cancer. The sample was lung tumor tissue. Here the CDR3 reads CARSIQGPYNEQFF. The CDR3 DNA follows: TGTGCCAGAAGCATCCAGGGCCCTTACAATGAGCAATTTTTC. Drawing the rest from reference TRBV14 and TRBJ2-1, the complete variable domain is EAGVTQFPSHSVIEKGQTVTLRCDPISGHDNLYWYRRVMGKEIKFLLHFVKESKQDESGMPNNRFLAERTGGTYSTLKVQPAELEDSGVYFCARSIQGPYNEQFFGPGTRLTVL.